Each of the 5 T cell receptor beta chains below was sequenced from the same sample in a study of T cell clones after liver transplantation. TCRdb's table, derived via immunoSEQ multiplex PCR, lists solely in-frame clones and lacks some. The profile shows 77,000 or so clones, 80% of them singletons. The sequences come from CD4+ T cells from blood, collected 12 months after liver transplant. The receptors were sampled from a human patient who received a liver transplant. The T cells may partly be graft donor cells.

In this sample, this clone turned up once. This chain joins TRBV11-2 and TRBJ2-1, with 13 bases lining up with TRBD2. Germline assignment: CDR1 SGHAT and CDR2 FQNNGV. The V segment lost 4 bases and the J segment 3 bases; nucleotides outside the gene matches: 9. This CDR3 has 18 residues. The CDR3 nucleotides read TGTGCCAGCAGCTCCGGGACTAGCGGGACCATCCGCTACAATGAGCAGTTCTTC. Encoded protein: CASSSGTSGTIRYNEQFF.

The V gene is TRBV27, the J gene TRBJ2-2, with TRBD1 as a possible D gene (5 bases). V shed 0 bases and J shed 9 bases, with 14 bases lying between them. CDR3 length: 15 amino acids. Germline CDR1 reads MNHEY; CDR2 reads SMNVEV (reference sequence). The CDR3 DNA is TGTGCCAGCAGTTTATCATACCAGGGTTTTAGGGAGCTGTTTTTT. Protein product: CASSLSYQGFRELFF.

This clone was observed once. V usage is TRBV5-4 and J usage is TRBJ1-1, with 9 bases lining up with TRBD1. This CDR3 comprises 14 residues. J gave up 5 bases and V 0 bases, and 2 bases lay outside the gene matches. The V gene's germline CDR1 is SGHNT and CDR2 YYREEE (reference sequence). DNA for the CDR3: TGTGCCAGCAGCTTGGACAGGGGGCAAACTGAAGCTTTCTTT. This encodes CASSLDRGQTEAFF.

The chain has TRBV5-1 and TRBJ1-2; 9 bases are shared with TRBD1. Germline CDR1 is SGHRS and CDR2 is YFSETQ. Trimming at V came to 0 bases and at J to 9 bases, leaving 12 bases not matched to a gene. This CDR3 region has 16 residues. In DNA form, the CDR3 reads TGCGCCAGCAGCTTGGTCCCGGGACAGGGAGGTGGAAGCTACACCTTC. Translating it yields CASSLVPGQGGGSYTF.

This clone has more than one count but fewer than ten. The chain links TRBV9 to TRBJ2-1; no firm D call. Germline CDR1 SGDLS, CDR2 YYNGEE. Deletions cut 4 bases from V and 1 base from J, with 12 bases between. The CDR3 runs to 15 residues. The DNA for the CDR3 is TGTGCCAGCAGCCTCGACCCCGGATCCTACAATGAGCAGTTCTTC. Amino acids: CASSLDPGSYNEQFF. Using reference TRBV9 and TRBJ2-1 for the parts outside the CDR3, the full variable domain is DSGVTQTPKHLITATGQRVTLRCSPRSGDLSVYWYQQSLDQGLQFLIQYYNGEERAKGNILERFSAQQFPDLHSELNLSSLELGDSALYFCASSLDPGSYNEQFFGPGTRLTVL.